The sequence of this T cell receptor (beta chain) was determined in a study of T cells in localized non-small cell lung cancer. CDR3 length: 18 residues. Trimming at V came to 2 bases and at J to 4 bases, leaving 15 bases not matched to a gene. Germline V gives CDR1 GTSNPN, CDR2 SVGIG (reference sequence). Sequenced by immunoSEQ multiplex PCR; TCRdb stores in-frame clones only, minus some. The table has 70,000 to 90,000 clones, 70% to 90% seen once; the top ten hold 8% to 10%. The sequence was collected from a female donor older than 55 with stage I lung adenocarcinoma. V usage is TRBV30 and J usage is TRBJ2-1; 9 bases agree with TRBD2. Sample: peripheral blood, taken before any cancer treatment. In DNA form, the CDR3 reads TGTGCCTGGAGTACTAAGGTAGTAGCGGGAGTTTCGTACAATGAGCAGTTCTTC. Encoded protein: CAWSTKVVAGVSYNEQFF.